Shown below are 15 T cell receptor beta chains from a single sample sequenced in a study of T-cell reconstitution after alpha-beta-depleted transplantation in children. Unique molecular identifiers were incorporated into the prepared TCRbeta library. In TCRdb, the PCR reads were re-called with MiXCR into one record per CDR3 protein. The sample has around 530,000 distinct CDR3 sequences, less than 35% seen once. Sequences were derived from PBMCs from the stem cell graft donor, sampled from the stem cell graft. These receptors originate from a human donor who donated a stem cell graft to a child with aplastic anemia.

Comments on this clonotype: It is likely a read error, because the conserved phenylalanine at the end of the CDR3 is missing. The chain employs TRBV28 and TRBJ2-7; TRBD1 agrees at 9 bases. Losses at the gene ends were 8 bases for V and 4 bases for J; bases not matched to a gene: 6. Germline loops: CDR1 MDHEN, CDR2 SYDVKM. There are 13 residues in the CDR3. The CDR3 DNA sequence: TGTGCCAGCCAAACAGGGGGCCGGTACGAGCAGTACTTG. This codes for CASQTGGRYEQYL.

This clonotype was detected only a few times. The chain couples TRBV5-1 to TRBJ2-2; TRBD1 matches 10 bases. CDR1 and CDR2 (germline): SGHRS, YFSETQ. This CDR3 region has 15 residues. The V and J ends lost 4 bases and 7 bases, in that order; junction bases with no gene match: 7. In nucleotides, the CDR3 is TGCGCCAGCAGCGCCGGGACAGGGGAAATCGGGGAGCTGTTTTTT. Its translation is CASSAGTGEIGELFF. Supplemented by reference TRBV5-1 and TRBJ2-2, the full variable domain reads KAGVTQTPRYLIKTRGQQVTLSCSPISGHRSVSWYQQTPGQGLQFLFEYFSETQRNKGNFPGRFSGRQFSNSRSEMNVSTLELGDSALYLCASSAGTGEIGELFFGEGSRLTVL.

The chain uses TRBV15 and TRBJ2-3; 7 nucleotides align to TRBD1. Germline V gives CDR1 LNHNV, CDR2 YYDKDF (reference sequence). The CDR3 extends over 15 amino acids. Unmatched junction bases numbered 6, after V lost 2 bases and J lost 4 bases. The DNA of the CDR3 is TGTGCCACCAGCAGAAGGGGACAGAACTCAGATACGCAGTATTTT. Translating gives CATSRRGQNSDTQYF.

The rearrangement links TRBV2 to TRBJ1-1; D not certain. The germline CDR1 and CDR2 sequences are SNHLY and FYNNEI. V dropped 5 bases and J dropped 11 bases, with 12 bases sitting between them. The CDR3 is 11 amino acids. DNA for the CDR3: TGTGCCAGCAGTCTAAGTGGAGGGGCTTTCTTT. It translates to CASSLSGGAFF.

This clonotype has only a few counts. This rearrangement joins TRBV6-1 to TRBJ1-1, with D unresolved. Trimming pared 7 bases from V and 1 base from J, leaving 7 bases between. The CDR3 spans 12 residues. Per the germline V gene, CDR1 is MNHNS and CDR2 is SASEGT. CDR3 sequence: CASKGRNTEAFF. The CDR3 nucleotides read TGTGCCAGCAAGGGCAGGAACACTGAAGCTTTCTTT.

This clonotype was seen a few times. The chain employs TRBV1 and TRBJ1-5; the D call of TRBD1 is as the table states it, not checked on the DNA. TRBV1 is shown as a pseudogene. The CDR3 is 12 residues long. The chain's CDR3 is CTSSHTGTPQHF. The CDR3 DNA is TGCACCAGCAGCCACACTGGGACCCCCCAGCATTTT.

The chain uses TRBV30 and TRBJ1-2; 8 bases map to TRBD1. Trimming cost V 8 bases and J 7 bases; bases outside gene matches: 15. Germline V gene sequence: CDR1 GTSNPN, CDR2 SVGIG (reference sequence). The CDR3 is 14 residues long. DNA of the CDR3: TGTGCCGGGGACAGGTTGATTCTCGCCAGTGGCTACACCTTC. Its translation: CAGDRLILASGYTF.

The chain carries TRBV18 and TRBJ1-6; TRBD1 matches at 7 bases. The V gene's germline CDR1 is KGHSH and CDR2 LQKENI. With V trimmed by 6 bases and J by 6 bases, 5 bases remained unmatched. CDR3 length equals 14 residues. This CDR3 is CASSPYRGNSPLHF. The CDR3 coding sequence is TGTGCCAGCTCGCCTTACAGGGGTAATTCACCCCTCCACTTT.

This clonotype was found a few times. DNA of the CDR3: TGTGCCAGCATTCCGGCCGGGTTGGAGGCGGATACGCAGTATTTT. Translated, it gives CASIPAGLEADTQYF. The chain combines TRBV28 with TRBJ2-3; D might be TRBD2 (5 bases). The germline V gene encodes CDR1 MDHEN and CDR2 SYDVKM. V was pared by 7 bases and J by 6 bases, with 20 bases between. The CDR3 covers 15 residues.

This clonotype was found a few times. V usage is TRBV10-3 and J usage is TRBJ1-1, with D perhaps matching TRBD1 (6 bases). The CDR3 is 14 residues long. Trimming shortened V by 6 bases and J by 0 bases, and 11 bases separated the two germline ends. The germline gives CDR1 ENHRY, CDR2 SYGVKD. CDR3 protein: CAIRGTHMNTEAFF. The CDR3, as DNA: TGTGCCATCAGGGGGACACACATGAACACTGAAGCTTTCTTT.

This clonotype has a handful of counts. The DNA of the CDR3 is TGTGCCAGCAGGGGACTAGCGGGGGGCTACGAGCAGTACTTC. Translating it yields CASRGLAGGYEQYF. The chain couples TRBV27 to TRBJ2-7; 15 bases map to TRBD2. CDR3 size: 14 residues. J was trimmed by 3 bases and V by 6 bases; bases with no gene match: 0. Germline CDR1 reads MNHEY; CDR2 reads SMNVEV (reference sequence).

This clonotype was recorded many times. The chain recombines TRBV5-1 with TRBJ1-4; D remains unclear. V lost 0 bases and J lost 2, with 5 bases in between. The CDR3 sequence is 14 residues long. Per the germline V gene, CDR1 is SGHRS and CDR2 is YFSETQ. The CDR3 is CASSLGGTNEKLFF. CDR3 DNA: TGCGCCAGCAGCTTGGGTGGTACTAATGAAAAACTGTTTTTT. Variable domain in full (rest from reference TRBV5-1 and TRBJ1-4): KAGVTQTPRYLIKTRGQQVTLSCSPISGHRSVSWYQQTPGQGLQFLFEYFSETQRNKGNFPGRFSGRQFSNSRSEMNVSTLELGDSALYLCASSLGGTNEKLFFGSGTQLSVL.

This chain links TRBV9 with TRBJ1-3; the D is unclear. The V end lost 0 bases, the J end lost 0 bases, and 10 bases lay between the germline ends. The V gene's germline CDR1 is SGDLS and CDR2 YYNGEE. CDR3 length: 16 amino acids. This CDR3 is CASSVGQQRSGNTIYF. The CDR3, as DNA: TGTGCCAGCAGCGTAGGTCAGCAGCGCTCTGGAAACACCATATATTTT.

The chain recombines TRBV7-2 with TRBJ1-6; 7 bases align to TRBD1. This CDR3 contains 16 residues. The trim removed 5 bases at V and 10 bases at J, leaving 14 bases unmatched. Germline V CDR1 and CDR2: SGHTA, FQGNSA. CDR3 region: CASSTASGQAGSPLHF. In DNA, the CDR3 is TGTGCCAGCAGCACGGCTAGCGGACAGGCTGGGTCACCCCTCCACTTT.

The chain is built from TRBV20-1 and TRBJ1-2; tentative D call: TRBD1 (6 bases). The V and J ends lost 0 bases and 6 bases respectively, with 17 bases between them. CDR1 DFQATT and CDR2 SNEGSKA come from the germline V gene (reference sequence). The CDR3 totals 15 residues. Written as DNA, the CDR3 is TGCAGTGCTAGAGAAACAGGGACGGTAACGGATGGCTACACCTTC. It specifies CSARETGTVTDGYTF.